The 17 T cell receptor beta chains listed next were all sequenced from one sample in a study of patients and donors after allogeneic stem cell transplantation. MiXCR, applied by TCRdb to the RT-PCR reads, yields one record per CDR3 protein. Of about 25,000 distinct CDR3 sequences detected, 35% to 45% appear once; the ten largest clones hold over 70%. Sequencing used blood, either unsorted or a sorted T cell fraction (not recorded which). These receptor sequences come from a human donor who was either an allogeneic HSCT recipient or a stem cell or donor lymphocyte infusion donor (not recorded which). It is not recorded whose cells these are; they may come from a transplant donor.

This chain connects TRBV20-1 to TRBJ2-7; 13 bases are a match to TRBD2. The V segment lost 3 bases and the J segment 3 bases; nucleotides outside the gene matches: 17. Germline V CDR1 and CDR2: DFQATT, SNEGSKA (reference sequence). The CDR3 is 19 amino acids. The CDR3 loop is CSARAHRVGTSGVLYEQYF. CDR3 bases: TGCAGTGCTAGGGCGCACCGTGTTGGGACTAGCGGGGTACTCTACGAGCAGTACTTC.

J is TRBJ2-3 and V is TRBV15, with 7 bases identical to TRBD1. Germline V CDR1 and CDR2: LNHNV, YYDKDF (reference sequence). The CDR3 is 15 residues long. V was clipped by 8 bases and J by 0 bases; unmatched bases: 8. The CDR3: CATSATGASTDTQYF. The CDR3 region has the DNA TGTGCCACCTCAGCAACAGGGGCTAGCACAGATACGCAGTATTTT.

CDR3 coding DNA: TGCAGTGAGGAAAGTGGCGAGCAGTACTTC. Translating gives CSEESGEQYF. The chain joins TRBV20-1 to TRBJ2-7; D remains ambiguous. Germline V lookup: CDR1 DFQATT, CDR2 SNEGSKA (reference sequence). Deletions cut 7 bases from V and 6 bases from J, with 10 bases between. The CDR3 is 10 residues long.

The chain employs TRBV7-9 and TRBJ1-6; D not resolved. The CDR3 has 18 amino acids. V lost 5 bases and J lost 2, with 19 bases in between. Looked up from germline, CDR1 is SEHNR and CDR2 is FQNEAQ (reference sequence). The CDR3 DNA sequence: TGTGCCAGCAGCCGACTGGTGGGGATTTTCCCCTATAATTCACCCCTCCACTTT. It is translated as CASSRLVGIFPYNSPLHF.

A few counts support this clonotype. The chain is built from TRBV7-6 and TRBJ1-2; TRBD1 is a possible D gene (6 bases). The V end lost 5 bases, the J end lost 8 bases, and 18 bases lay between the germline ends. The CDR3 runs 14 residues. Germline V gene data show CDR1 as SGHVS and CDR2 as FNYEAQ. This CDR3 reads CASSRLRDIKGYTF. Written as DNA, the CDR3 is TGTGCCAGCAGCCGTCTCCGGGACATTAAAGGCTACACCTTC.

This sequence joins TRBV7-9 and TRBJ1-2; the match to TRBD1 covers 12 bases. The CDR3 length is 15 residues. Trimming removed 4 bases from V and 4 bases from J; junction bases left unmatched: 4. CDR1 and CDR2 from the germline V gene are SEHNR and FQNEAQ (reference sequence). The CDR3 loop is CASSSGTGGSYGYTF. The CDR3 DNA follows: TGTGCCAGCAGCTCCGGGACAGGGGGCAGCTATGGCTACACCTTC. The whole variable domain, remainder taken from reference TRBV7-9 and TRBJ1-2, is DTGVSQNPRHKITKRGQNVTFRCDPISEHNRLYWYRQTLGQGPEFLTYFQNEAQLEKSRLLSDRFSAERPKGSFSTLEIQRTEQGDSAMYLCASSSGTGGSYGYTFGSGTRLTVV.

This chain connects TRBV14 to TRBJ2-7; 12 bases fit TRBD1. Germline-derived CDR1 and CDR2 are SGHDN and FVKESK. The CDR3 consists of 15 residues. V lost 6 bases and J lost 6; bases outside the gene matches: 9. The CDR3 DNA is TGTGCCAGCAGTGTAGCCGGGACAGGGGGCGGCGAGCAGTACTTC. This sequence encodes CASSVAGTGGGEQYF.

This clonotype was seen a handful of times. The chain has TRBV3-1 and TRBJ2-1; 8 bases are a match to TRBD2. This CDR3 is built from 14 residues. Germline V CDR1 and CDR2: LGHDT, YNNKEL (reference sequence). The trim removed 4 bases at V and 3 bases at J, leaving 2 bases unmatched. The CDR3 sequence is CASSRGTSYNEQFF. CDR3 sequence (DNA): TGTGCCAGCAGCCGTGGGACTAGCTACAATGAGCAGTTCTTC.

This clonotype occurred many times. The chain recombines TRBV15 with TRBJ1-4; D is possibly TRBD1 (6 bases). This CDR3 contains 17 residues. The V gene lost 0 bases and the J gene lost 8 bases, with 19 bases spanning the gap. CDR1 and CDR2 (germline): LNHNV, YYDKDF (reference sequence). The CDR3 is CATSRDKPARGWEKLFF. CDR3 nucleotide sequence: TGTGCCACCAGCAGAGATAAACCTGCCAGGGGTTGGGAAAAACTGTTTTTT.

The rearrangement uses TRBV24-1 and TRBJ1-5; 7 positions match TRBD1. The CDR3 is 14 amino acids. Trimming removed 4 bases from V and 5 bases from J; junction bases left unmatched: 4. Looked up from germline, CDR1 is KGHDR and CDR2 is SFDVKD. CDR3 nucleotide sequence: TGTGCCACCAGTGAAACCGACAGGGATCAGCCCCAGCATTTT. This encodes CATSETDRDQPQHF.

The chain combines TRBV12-3 or TRBV12-4 with TRBJ2-2; possible D gene TRBD2, 5 bases. This CDR3 is 18 amino acids long. Trimming cost V 7 bases and J 4 bases, with 25 bases left between them. DNA for the CDR3: TGTGCCAGCACCAATCAAGACGCCGGGGTTTTGGGCACCGGGGAGCTGTTTTTT. As protein: CASTNQDAGVLGTGELFF.

The table lists this clonotype with a count of one. The chain is built from TRBV10-2 and TRBJ1-1, with TRBD1 matching over 9 bases. This CDR3 has 13 amino acids. J was trimmed by 4 bases and V by 6 bases; bases with no gene match: 3. Germline V lookup: CDR1 WSHSY, CDR2 SAAADI. The CDR3 DNA follows: TGCGCCAGCAGCGGACAGGGGTCCACTGAAGCTTTCTTT. This gives the protein CASSGQGSTEAFF.

This clonotype was seen just once. V and J are TRBV9 and TRBJ2-5; TRBD2 aligns across 10 bases. V lost 0 bases to trimming and J lost 5 bases; unmatched junction nucleotides: 10. The germline gives CDR1 SGDLS, CDR2 YYNGEE. The CDR3 covers 17 residues. CDR3 DNA sequence: TGTGCCAGCAGCGTAGCTCTAGCGGGGGCCGATCGGGAGACCCAGTACTTC. As protein: CASSVALAGADRETQYF.

The rearrangement links TRBV12-3 or TRBV12-4 to TRBJ1-1; D unclear. The CDR3 covers 13 residues. V lost 3 bases, J lost 2 bases, and 7 bases lay in between. The CDR3, as DNA: TGTGCCAGCAGTTTTCGGAATAACACTGAAGCTTTCTTT. Its translation is CASSFRNNTEAFF.

V gene TRBV3-1 combines with J gene TRBJ1-2, with 8 bases aligning to TRBD1. The ends lost 2 bases at V and 2 bases at J; junction bases unmatched: 10. Germline assignment: CDR1 LGHDT and CDR2 YNNKEL (reference sequence). The CDR3 runs to 17 residues. The CDR3 loop is CASSQTPGQGRNYGYTF. CDR3 DNA: TGTGCCAGCAGCCAAACTCCCGGACAGGGAAGGAACTATGGCTACACCTTC.

V and J are TRBV12-3 or TRBV12-4 and TRBJ2-1; the match to TRBD2 covers 7 bases. The V gene end was trimmed by 6 bases and the J gene end by 0 bases; junction bases not matched to a gene: 2. This CDR3 is built from 14 residues. The CDR3 DNA sequence: TGTGCCAGCAGGCGGGAGAGCTCCTACAATGAGCAGTTCTTC. Translating it yields CASRRESSYNEQFF.

The V call is TRBV6-1, the J call TRBJ1-1, with D unclear. V lost 2 bases and J lost 5, with 12 bases in between. The CDR3 spans 14 residues. CDR1 MNHNS and CDR2 SASEGT come from the germline V gene. As DNA, the CDR3 is TGTGCCAGCAGTGAAAGTGACGCGGGAACTGAAGCTTTCTTT. It is translated as CASSESDAGTEAFF.